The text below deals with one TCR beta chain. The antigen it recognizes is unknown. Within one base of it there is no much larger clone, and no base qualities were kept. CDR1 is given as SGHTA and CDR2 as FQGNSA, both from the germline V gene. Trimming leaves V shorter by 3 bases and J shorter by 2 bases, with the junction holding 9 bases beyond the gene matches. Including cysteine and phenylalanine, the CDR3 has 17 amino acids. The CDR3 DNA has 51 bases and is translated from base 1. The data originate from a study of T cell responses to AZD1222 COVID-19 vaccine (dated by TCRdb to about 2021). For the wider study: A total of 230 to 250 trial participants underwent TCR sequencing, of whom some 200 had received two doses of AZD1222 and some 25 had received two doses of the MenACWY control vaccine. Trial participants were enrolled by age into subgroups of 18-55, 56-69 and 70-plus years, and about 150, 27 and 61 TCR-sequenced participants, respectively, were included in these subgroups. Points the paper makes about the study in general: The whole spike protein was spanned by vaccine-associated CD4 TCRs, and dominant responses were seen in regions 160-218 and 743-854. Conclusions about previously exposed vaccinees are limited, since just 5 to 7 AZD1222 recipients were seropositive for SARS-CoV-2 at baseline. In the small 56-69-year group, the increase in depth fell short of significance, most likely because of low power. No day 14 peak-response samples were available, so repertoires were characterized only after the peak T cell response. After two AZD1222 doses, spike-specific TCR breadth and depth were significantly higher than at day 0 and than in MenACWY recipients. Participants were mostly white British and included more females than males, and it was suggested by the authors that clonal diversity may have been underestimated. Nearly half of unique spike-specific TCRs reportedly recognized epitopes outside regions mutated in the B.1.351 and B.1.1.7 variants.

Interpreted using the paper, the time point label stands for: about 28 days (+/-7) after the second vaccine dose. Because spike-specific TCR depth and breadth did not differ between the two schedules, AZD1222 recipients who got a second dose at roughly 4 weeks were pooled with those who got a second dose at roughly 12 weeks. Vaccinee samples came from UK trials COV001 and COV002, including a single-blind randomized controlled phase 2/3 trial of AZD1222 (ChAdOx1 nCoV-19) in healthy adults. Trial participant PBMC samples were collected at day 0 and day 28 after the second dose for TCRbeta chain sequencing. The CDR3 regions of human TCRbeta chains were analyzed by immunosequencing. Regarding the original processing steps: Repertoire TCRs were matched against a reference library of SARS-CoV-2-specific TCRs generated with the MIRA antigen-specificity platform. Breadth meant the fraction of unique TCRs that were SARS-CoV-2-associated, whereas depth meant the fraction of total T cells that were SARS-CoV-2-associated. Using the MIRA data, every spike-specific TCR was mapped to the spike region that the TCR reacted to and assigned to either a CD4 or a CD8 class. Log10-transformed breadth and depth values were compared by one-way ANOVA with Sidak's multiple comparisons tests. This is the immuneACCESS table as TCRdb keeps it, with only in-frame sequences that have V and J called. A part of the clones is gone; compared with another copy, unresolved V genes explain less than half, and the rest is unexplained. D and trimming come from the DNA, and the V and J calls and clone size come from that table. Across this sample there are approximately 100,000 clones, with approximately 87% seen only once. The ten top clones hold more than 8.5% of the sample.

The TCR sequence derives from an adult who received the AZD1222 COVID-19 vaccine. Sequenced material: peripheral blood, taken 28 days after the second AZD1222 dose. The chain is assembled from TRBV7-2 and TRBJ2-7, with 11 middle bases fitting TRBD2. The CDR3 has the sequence CASSFAGTSGSPYEQYF. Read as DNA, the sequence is TGTGCCAGCAGCTTCGCCGGGACTAGCGGATCCCCCTACGAGCAGTACTTC. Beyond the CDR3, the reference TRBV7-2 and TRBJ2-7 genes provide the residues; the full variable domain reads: GAGVSQSPSNKVTEKGKDVELRCDPISGHTALYWYRQSLGQGLEFLIYFQGNSAPDKSGLPSDRFSAERTGGSVSTLTIQRTQQEDSAVYLCASSFAGTSGSPYEQYFGPGTRLTVT.